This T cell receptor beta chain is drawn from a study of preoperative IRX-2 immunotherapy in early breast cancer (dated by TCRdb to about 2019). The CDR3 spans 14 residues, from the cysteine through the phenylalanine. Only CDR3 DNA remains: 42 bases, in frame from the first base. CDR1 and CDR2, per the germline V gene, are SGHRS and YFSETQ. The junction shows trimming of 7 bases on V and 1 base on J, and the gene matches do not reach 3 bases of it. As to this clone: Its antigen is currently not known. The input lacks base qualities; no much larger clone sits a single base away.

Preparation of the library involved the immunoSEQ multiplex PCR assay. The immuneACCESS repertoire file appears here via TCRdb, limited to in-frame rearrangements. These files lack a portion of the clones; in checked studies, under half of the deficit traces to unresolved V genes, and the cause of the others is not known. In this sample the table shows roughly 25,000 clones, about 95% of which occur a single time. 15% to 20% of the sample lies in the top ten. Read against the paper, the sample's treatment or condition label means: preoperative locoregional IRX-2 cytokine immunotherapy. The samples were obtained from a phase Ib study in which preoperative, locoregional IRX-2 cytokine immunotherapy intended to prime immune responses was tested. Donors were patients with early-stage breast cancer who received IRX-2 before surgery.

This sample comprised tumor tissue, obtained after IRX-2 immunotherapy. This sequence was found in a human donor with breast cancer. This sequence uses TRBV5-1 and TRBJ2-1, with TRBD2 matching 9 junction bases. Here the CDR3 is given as CASGTSGSYNEQFF. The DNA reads TGCGCCAGCGGCACTAGCGGGTCCTACAATGAGCAGTTCTTC.